A single TCR beta chain is shown here with its context. This sample was included in a study of blood T cell repertoires in COVID-19. As for the study in general: Spain, Italy and the United States supplied samples that represented acute and convalescent COVID-19. Sample material is recorded as cDNA or gDNA derived from T cells, B-cell-depleted T cells, or PBMCs.

The authors' processing: Estimation of nucleated cell counts relied on the amplification of reference gene primers. Profiling relied on immunoSEQ multiplex PCR, and the TCRdb table lists in-frame clones only, not all of them. The V and J calls and the clone size are those of that table, but D and trimming were determined from the DNA. The data contain 150,000 to 200,000 clones, approximately 89% of them seen just once; the ten biggest clones take up around 2.6%. Per germline, CDR1 MNHEY and CDR2 SVGAGI. This CDR3 comprises 15 residues. Trimming removed 6 bases from V and 4 bases from J; junction bases left unmatched: 7.

Sequences were obtained from peripheral blood. The TCR originated in a man between 35 and 55 years old with active or convalescent COVID-19. V and J are TRBV6-5 and TRBJ2-1; 9 nucleotides align to TRBD2. CDR3 nucleotides: TGTGCCAGCAGCCCCGATAGCGGGGGATACAATGAGCAGTTCTTC. Encoded protein: CASSPDSGGYNEQFF.